These T cell receptor beta chains were read from a single sample in a study of cytomegalovirus exposure and HLA in healthy donors. This table comes from immunoSEQ multiplex PCR, and its TCRdb copy is limited to in-frame clones, with some not included. The sample has over 85,000 clones, approximately 85% seen once. The sequencing sample was made of PBMCs. These receptor sequences come from a man between 40 and 49 years old in good health and CMV-seropositive. Each CDR3 is given with its conserved first and last residue. The order of the fields is J gene, V gene, clone size, D gene, CDR3 protein, CDR3 DNA. A D gene is named only where the DNA matches it firmly. Expanded clones are given a class, and other clones once, few, many or no size at all.

J gene: TRBJ2-6; V gene: TRBV9; clone size: few; D gene: NA; CDR3 protein: CASSVVTDGANVLTF; CDR3 DNA: TGTGCCAGCAGCGTAGTAACAGATGGGGCCAACGTCCTGACTTTC
J gene: TRBJ2-1; V gene: TRBV7-3; clone size: few; D gene: TRBD1; CDR3 protein: CASSLRGTGSYNEQFF; CDR3 DNA: TGTGCCAGCAGCTTAAGAGGGACAGGGTCCTACAATGAGCAGTTCTTC
J gene: TRBJ1-1; V gene: TRBV7-9; clone size: NA; D gene: TRBD1; CDR3 protein: CASSLTGGNTEAFF; CDR3 DNA: TGTGCCAGCAGCCTCACAGGGGGGAACACTGAAGCTTTCTTT
J gene: TRBJ2-2; V gene: TRBV2; clone size: NA; D gene: TRBD1; CDR3 protein: CASSGGQGLAETGELFF; CDR3 DNA: TGTGCCAGCAGTGGGGGACAGGGCTTAGCGGAGACCGGGGAGCTGTTTTTT
J gene: TRBJ1-4; V gene: TRBV4-1; clone size: once; D gene: NA; CDR3 protein: CASSQAGAGGEKLFF; CDR3 DNA: TGCGCCAGCAGCCAGGCTGGAGCGGGAGGTGAAAAACTGTTTTTT
J gene: TRBJ1-6; V gene: TRBV7-7; clone size: NA; D gene: NA; CDR3 protein: CASSLESKEDNSPLHF; CDR3 DNA: TGTGCTAGCAGCTTAGAGTCTAAAGAAGATAATTCACCCCTCCACTTT
J gene: TRBJ2-7; V gene: TRBV2; clone size: NA; D gene: NA; CDR3 protein: CASSRQVYEQYF; CDR3 DNA: TGTGCCAGCAGCCGACAAGTTTACGAGCAGTACTTC
J gene: TRBJ1-2; V gene: TRBV7-6; clone size: NA; D gene: NA; CDR3 protein: CASSYDSYGYTF; CDR3 DNA: TGTGCCAGCAGCTACGACAGCTATGGCTACACCTTC
J gene: TRBJ2-7; V gene: TRBV13; clone size: NA; D gene: TRBD1; CDR3 protein: CASSFGQGDEQYF; CDR3 DNA: TGTGCCAGCAGCTTCGGGCAGGGGGACGAGCAGTACTTC
J gene: TRBJ2-5; V gene: TRBV15; clone size: NA; D gene: TRBD2; CDR3 protein: CATSSGGWETQYF; CDR3 DNA: TGTGCCACCAGCTCCGGGGGGTGGGAGACCCAGTACTTC
J gene: TRBJ1-5; V gene: TRBV6-6; clone size: NA; D gene: TRBD1; CDR3 protein: CASSPAGTGLNQPQHF; CDR3 DNA: TGTGCCAGCAGCCCAGCCGGGACAGGTCTCAATCAGCCCCAGCATTTT
J gene: TRBJ1-6; V gene: TRBV7-9; clone size: once; D gene: TRBD1; CDR3 protein: CASSSTRDSENSPLHF; CDR3 DNA: TGTGCCAGCAGCTCAACCCGGGACAGTGAAAATTCACCCCTCCACTTT
J gene: TRBJ2-2; V gene: TRBV6-6; clone size: NA; D gene: NA; CDR3 protein: CASSYGSGDTGELFF; CDR3 DNA: TGTGCCAGCAGTTACGGTTCGGGAGACACCGGGGAGCTGTTTTTT
J gene: TRBJ2-1; V gene: TRBV7-3; clone size: NA; D gene: TRBD2; CDR3 protein: CASNSGSGAYNEQFF; CDR3 DNA: TGTGCCAGCAATAGTGGGAGCGGGGCCTACAATGAGCAGTTCTTC
J gene: TRBJ1-5; V gene: TRBV4-2; clone size: NA; D gene: TRBD1; CDR3 protein: CASSPRQGVHQPQHF; CDR3 DNA: TGTGCCAGCAGCCCGCGACAGGGTGTTCATCAGCCCCAGCATTTT
J gene: TRBJ2-5; V gene: TRBV2; clone size: NA; D gene: NA; CDR3 protein: CASSDRVQETQYF; CDR3 DNA: TGTGCCAGCAGTGACAGGGTTCAAGAGACCCAGTACTTC
J gene: TRBJ1-1; V gene: TRBV18; clone size: NA; D gene: NA; CDR3 protein: CASSPRRGAGLDTEAFF; CDR3 DNA: TGTGCCAGCTCACCAAGGAGGGGCGCGGGTTTGGACACTGAAGCTTTCTTT
J gene: TRBJ1-5; V gene: TRBV16; clone size: NA; D gene: NA; CDR3 protein: CASSQSIGVGQPQHF; CDR3 DNA: TGTGCCAGCAGCCAATCGATAGGGGTGGGTCAGCCCCAGCATTTT
J gene: TRBJ1-5; V gene: TRBV7-9; clone size: NA; D gene: NA; CDR3 protein: CASSLGAPNQPQHF; CDR3 DNA: TGTGCCAGCAGCTTAGGGGCACCCAATCAGCCCCAGCATTTT
J gene: TRBJ1-6; V gene: TRBV11-1; clone size: NA; D gene: TRBD1; CDR3 protein: CASSLLGQGNSPLHF; CDR3 DNA: TGTGCCAGCAGCTTATTGGGACAGGGAAATTCACCCCTCCACTTT
J gene: TRBJ2-3; V gene: TRBV2; clone size: NA; D gene: TRBD1; CDR3 protein: CASRQDRGTDTQYF; CDR3 DNA: TGTGCCAGCAGGCAAGACAGGGGCACAGATACGCAGTATTTT
J gene: TRBJ1-3; V gene: TRBV5-4; clone size: NA; D gene: TRBD1; CDR3 protein: CASSLTGGLSGNTIYF; CDR3 DNA: TGTGCCAGCAGCTTGACAGGGGGCCTCTCTGGAAACACCATATATTTT
J gene: TRBJ2-1; V gene: TRBV5-6; clone size: NA; D gene: NA; CDR3 protein: CASSLRLGASYNEQFF; CDR3 DNA: TGTGCCAGCAGCTTACGTTTGGGGGCAAGTTACAATGAGCAGTTCTTC
J gene: TRBJ1-3; V gene: TRBV10-3; clone size: NA; D gene: TRBD1; CDR3 protein: CAISTGTGGISGNTIYF; CDR3 DNA: TGTGCCATCAGCACGGGGACAGGGGGGATCTCTGGAAACACCATATATTTT
J gene: TRBJ2-2; V gene: TRBV11-2; clone size: NA; D gene: TRBD1; CDR3 protein: CASSLSGTGRTGELFF; CDR3 DNA: TGTGCCAGCAGCTTAAGTGGGACAGGGAGAACCGGGGAGCTGTTTTTT
J gene: TRBJ1-2; V gene: TRBV11-2; clone size: few; D gene: NA; CDR3 protein: CASSLSRGKGYTF; CDR3 DNA: TGTGCCAGCAGCTTATCCCGGGGGAAAGGCTACACCTTC
J gene: TRBJ2-7; V gene: TRBV11-2; clone size: NA; D gene: TRBD2; CDR3 protein: CASSQGTSGSYEQYF; CDR3 DNA: TGTGCCAGCAGCCAAGGGACTAGCGGGAGTTACGAGCAGTACTTC
J gene: TRBJ1-5; V gene: TRBV6-6; clone size: NA; D gene: NA; CDR3 protein: CASRVTGSGQPQHF; CDR3 DNA: TGTGCCAGCAGGGTTACAGGGTCCGGTCAGCCCCAGCATTTT
J gene: TRBJ2-5; V gene: TRBV6-6; clone size: NA; D gene: NA; CDR3 protein: CASSPRSGAETQYF; CDR3 DNA: TGTGCCAGCAGTCCCCGCAGCGGAGCGGAGACCCAGTACTTC
J gene: TRBJ2-1; V gene: TRBV28; clone size: NA; D gene: NA; CDR3 protein: CASSLESSYNEQFF; CDR3 DNA: TGTGCCAGCAGTTTAGAGAGCTCCTACAATGAGCAGTTCTTC
J gene: TRBJ2-2; V gene: TRBV27; clone size: NA; D gene: TRBD1; CDR3 protein: CASSRTGPGELFF; CDR3 DNA: TGTGCCAGCAGTAGGACAGGGCCCGGGGAGCTGTTTTTT
J gene: TRBJ1-1; V gene: TRBV2; clone size: NA; D gene: TRBD1; CDR3 protein: CASSEYETGVTEAFF; CDR3 DNA: TGTGCCAGCAGTGAGTACGAGACAGGGGTAACTGAAGCTTTCTTT
J gene: TRBJ2-1; V gene: TRBV6-1; clone size: few; D gene: TRBD2; CDR3 protein: CASSSSGRINEQFF; CDR3 DNA: TGTGCCAGCAGCAGTAGCGGGAGGATTAATGAGCAGTTCTTC
J gene: TRBJ2-7; V gene: TRBV19; clone size: NA; D gene: NA; CDR3 protein: CASSIGGSGSYEQYF; CDR3 DNA: TGTGCCAGTAGTATTGGTGGGAGCGGCTCCTACGAGCAGTACTTC
J gene: TRBJ1-5; V gene: TRBV2; clone size: NA; D gene: NA; CDR3 protein: CASSEGRGARSNQPQHF; CDR3 DNA: TGTGCCAGCAGTGAAGGCCGGGGGGCGCGGAGCAATCAGCCCCAGCATTTT
J gene: TRBJ1-2; V gene: TRBV6-6; clone size: NA; D gene: TRBD1; CDR3 protein: CASSYSPGQSMIGYTF; CDR3 DNA: TGTGCCAGCAGTTACTCACCGGGACAGAGTATGATTGGCTACACCTTC
J gene: TRBJ2-3; V gene: TRBV5-1; clone size: NA; D gene: NA; CDR3 protein: CASSLYSSTDTQYF; CDR3 DNA: TGCGCCAGCAGCTTGTACAGCAGCACAGATACGCAGTATTTT
J gene: TRBJ2-1; V gene: TRBV30; clone size: NA; D gene: TRBD1; CDR3 protein: CAWSPNDRGSYNEQFF; CDR3 DNA: TGTGCCTGGAGTCCAAATGACAGGGGTAGCTACAATGAGCAGTTCTTC
J gene: TRBJ1-4; V gene: TRBV7-9; clone size: few; D gene: NA; CDR3 protein: CASSFSGGSNEKLFF; CDR3 DNA: TGTGCCAGCAGCTTTTCGGGGGGCTCAAATGAAAAACTGTTTTTT
J gene: TRBJ1-1; V gene: TRBV10-2; clone size: NA; D gene: NA; CDR3 protein: CASSERGQNTEAFF; CDR3 DNA: TGCGCCAGCAGTGAGCGGGGACAAAACACTGAAGCTTTCTTT
J gene: TRBJ2-1; V gene: TRBV5-4; clone size: NA; D gene: TRBD2; CDR3 protein: CASSFPSGGRNEQFF; CDR3 DNA: TGTGCCAGCAGCTTCCCTAGCGGGGGACGCAATGAGCAGTTCTTC
J gene: TRBJ2-7; V gene: TRBV6-1; clone size: once; D gene: TRBD1; CDR3 protein: CASSAEDRDRNSHEQYF; CDR3 DNA: TGTGCCAGCAGTGCAGAAGACCGGGACAGAAATAGCCACGAGCAGTACTTC
J gene: TRBJ1-4; V gene: TRBV6-5; clone size: NA; D gene: NA; CDR3 protein: CASSYSPGRGEKLFF; CDR3 DNA: TGTGCCAGCAGTTACTCGCCAGGGAGGGGTGAAAAACTGTTTTTT
J gene: TRBJ1-3; V gene: TRBV30; clone size: NA; D gene: NA; CDR3 protein: CAWKGVGNTIYF; CDR3 DNA: TGTGCCTGGAAGGGGGTCGGAAACACCATATATTTT
J gene: TRBJ2-1; V gene: TRBV5-1; clone size: once; D gene: TRBD2; CDR3 protein: CASSKMTSSNEQFF; CDR3 DNA: TGCGCCAGCAGCAAAATGACTAGCAGCAATGAGCAGTTCTTC
J gene: TRBJ2-2; V gene: TRBV11-3; clone size: NA; D gene: TRBD1; CDR3 protein: CASSLTGASTGELFF; CDR3 DNA: TGTGCCAGCAGCTTAACAGGGGCGAGCACCGGGGAGCTGTTTTTT
J gene: TRBJ1-4; V gene: TRBV11-2; clone size: NA; D gene: NA; CDR3 protein: CASSSQTGRGEKLFF; CDR3 DNA: TGTGCCAGCAGCTCACAGACGGGGAGAGGTGAAAAACTGTTTTTT
J gene: TRBJ1-6; V gene: TRBV5-4; clone size: NA; D gene: TRBD1; CDR3 protein: CASSIGQGSSPLHF; CDR3 DNA: TGTGCCAGCAGCATCGGACAGGGGTCTTCACCCCTCCACTTT
J gene: TRBJ2-1; V gene: TRBV7-2; clone size: NA; D gene: TRBD2; CDR3 protein: CASSFFPGTSGSGEQFF; CDR3 DNA: TGTGCCAGCAGCTTCTTCCCCGGGACTAGCGGGAGTGGTGAGCAGTTCTTC
J gene: TRBJ1-2; V gene: TRBV5-1; clone size: NA; D gene: NA; CDR3 protein: CASREISEFGYTF; CDR3 DNA: TGCGCCAGCAGGGAGATTTCGGAGTTTGGCTACACCTTC
J gene: TRBJ1-5; V gene: TRBV6-5; clone size: NA; D gene: NA; CDR3 protein: CASRPQQGNQPQHF; CDR3 DNA: TGTGCCAGCAGGCCGCAACAGGGAAATCAGCCCCAGCATTTT
J gene: TRBJ1-1; V gene: TRBV2; clone size: NA; D gene: NA; CDR3 protein: CASSEDRTNTEAFF; CDR3 DNA: TGTGCCAGCAGTGAAGACAGGACGAACACTGAAGCTTTCTTT
J gene: TRBJ1-1; V gene: TRBV5-4; clone size: few; D gene: NA; CDR3 protein: CASSSTTSDTEAFF; CDR3 DNA: TGTGCCAGCAGCTCCACCACGAGCGACACTGAAGCTTTCTTT
J gene: TRBJ2-3; V gene: TRBV6-1; clone size: NA; D gene: NA; CDR3 protein: CASSEVWPGVGNTQYF; CDR3 DNA: TGTGCCAGCAGTGAAGTTTGGCCAGGGGTGGGAAATACGCAGTATTTT
J gene: TRBJ1-5; V gene: TRBV5-5; clone size: NA; D gene: NA; CDR3 protein: CASSLVDNQPQHF; CDR3 DNA: TGTGCCAGCAGCTTAGTAGACAATCAGCCCCAGCATTTT